These T cell receptor beta chains were read from a single sample in a study of T cells in Graves' hyperthyroidism and ophthalmopathy. MiXCR, applied by TCRdb to the multiplex PCR reads, yields one record per CDR3 protein. The table lists about 640,000 distinct CDR3 sequences, less than 25% of them singletons. Sequences were obtained from blood. These receptors all stem from a man in his thirties or forties with Graves' ophthalmopathy. Each CDR3 is given with its conserved first and last residue. Each record gives: clone size, J gene, D gene, V gene, CDR3 DNA, CDR3 protein. A D gene is named only where the DNA matches it firmly. Clone size is given for some rows only: seen once, a few or many times, or a class if the clone is expanded.

clone_size: many; j_call: TRBJ2-7; d_call: TRBD2; v_call: TRBV7-9; cdr3_nt: TGTGCCAGCACCGGGACTAGCGGGAGGGATCCCTACGAGCAGTACTTC; cdr3_aa: CASTGTSGRDPYEQYF
clone_size: .; j_call: TRBJ2-5; d_call: TRBD2; v_call: TRBV6-1; cdr3_nt: TGTGCCAGCAGTGAGTGGACTAGCGGGTACCAAGAGACCCAGTACTTC; cdr3_aa: CASSEWTSGYQETQYF
clone_size: few; j_call: TRBJ1-2; d_call: .; v_call: TRBV10-3; cdr3_nt: TGTGCCATCAGTGTAGGACGTGGCTACACCTTC; cdr3_aa: CAISVGRGYTF
clone_size: few; j_call: TRBJ2-3; d_call: .; v_call: TRBV2; cdr3_nt: TGTGCCAGTGGACCGGAGGGATTTCGTAGCACAGATACGCAGTATTTT; cdr3_aa: CASGPEGFRSTDTQYF
clone_size: .; j_call: TRBJ2-3; d_call: .; v_call: TRBV29-1; cdr3_nt: TGCAGCGTTCCCAGCTCCAGGGGCCCCCCAGATACGCAGTATTTT; cdr3_aa: CSVPSSRGPPDTQYF
clone_size: few; j_call: TRBJ2-7; d_call: TRBD1; v_call: TRBV5-5; cdr3_nt: TGTGCCAGCAGCTTGGTGGGACAGGGGTTCTACGAGCAGTACTTC; cdr3_aa: CASSLVGQGFYEQYF
clone_size: .; j_call: TRBJ2-1; d_call: .; v_call: TRBV12-3/TRBV12-4; cdr3_nt: TGTGCCAGCAGGGGGGCGGACAATGAGCAGTTCTTC; cdr3_aa: CASRGADNEQFF
clone_size: many; j_call: TRBJ2-1; d_call: TRBD2; v_call: TRBV11-3; cdr3_nt: TGTGCCAGCAGTACCCGGCTAGCGGCATACAATGAGCAGTTCTTC; cdr3_aa: CASSTRLAAYNEQFF
clone_size: once; j_call: TRBJ2-7; d_call: TRBD2; v_call: TRBV7-3; cdr3_nt: TGTGCCAGCAGTTCGGCGGGGGGGGGCCTCTACGAGCAGTACTTC; cdr3_aa: CASSSAGGGLYEQYF
clone_size: many; j_call: TRBJ2-5; d_call: .; v_call: TRBV7-8; cdr3_nt: TGTGCCAGCAGCACAGGGGTGGGGAGGGAGACCCAGTACTTC; cdr3_aa: CASSTGVGRETQYF
clone_size: .; j_call: TRBJ2-3; d_call: .; v_call: TRBV9; cdr3_nt: TGTGCCAGCAGCCCACGGGACGGGCTCACAGATACGCAGTATTTT; cdr3_aa: CASSPRDGLTDTQYF
clone_size: few; j_call: TRBJ2-2; d_call: .; v_call: TRBV9; cdr3_nt: TGTGCCAGCAGCACGTCTAGTACCGGGGAGCTGTTTTTT; cdr3_aa: CASSTSSTGELFF
clone_size: many; j_call: TRBJ2-5; d_call: TRBD1; v_call: TRBV27; cdr3_nt: TGTGCCAGCAGCAGAACGTCGACAGGGAAAGAGACCCAGTACTTC; cdr3_aa: CASSRTSTGKETQYF
clone_size: many; j_call: TRBJ2-5; d_call: TRBD1; v_call: TRBV11-2; cdr3_nt: TGTGCCAGCAGCGCCGGGACAGGGGGTTTGGAGACCCAGTACTTC; cdr3_aa: CASSAGTGGLETQYF
clone_size: few; j_call: TRBJ2-7; d_call: .; v_call: TRBV5-1; cdr3_nt: TGCGCCAGCAGCTTGTCGTCGATAGGGAACTACGAGCAGTACTTC; cdr3_aa: CASSLSSIGNYEQYF
clone_size: many; j_call: TRBJ2-7; d_call: TRBD2; v_call: TRBV5-1; cdr3_nt: TGCGCCAGCAGCTCGGAGGGGACTAGCTACGGCGAGCAGTACTTC; cdr3_aa: CASSSEGTSYGEQYF
clone_size: .; j_call: TRBJ2-3; d_call: .; v_call: TRBV11-2; cdr3_nt: TGTACCAGCAGCCCGAGGCGTGGGGTCACAGATACGCAGTATTTT; cdr3_aa: CTSSPRRGVTDTQYF
clone_size: many; j_call: TRBJ2-5; d_call: TRBD2; v_call: TRBV11-1; cdr3_nt: TGTGCCAGCAGCTCCCGGACTAGCGGGAGTGAGACCCAGTACTTC; cdr3_aa: CASSSRTSGSETQYF
clone_size: .; j_call: TRBJ2-2; d_call: TRBD1; v_call: TRBV6-2/TRBV6-3; cdr3_nt: TGTGCCAGCACCACAGGTGGAACAGGGGTCGCCGGGGAGCTGTTTTTT; cdr3_aa: CASTTGGTGVAGELFF
clone_size: few; j_call: TRBJ2-2; d_call: .; v_call: TRBV18; cdr3_nt: TGTGCCAGCTCACCCTCTGTCGGAGGGAGAACCGGGGAGCTGTTTTTT; cdr3_aa: CASSPSVGGRTGELFF
clone_size: few; j_call: TRBJ1-2; d_call: TRBD1; v_call: TRBV5-4; cdr3_nt: TGTGCCAGCAGCTTGTGGGACAGGGATAACTATGGCTACACCTTC; cdr3_aa: CASSLWDRDNYGYTF
clone_size: .; j_call: TRBJ2-3; d_call: TRBD2; v_call: TRBV29-1; cdr3_nt: TGCAGCGCCTTTGGGCTAGCGGGAGGATCAGATACGCAGTATTTT; cdr3_aa: CSAFGLAGGSDTQYF
clone_size: few; j_call: TRBJ1-1; d_call: .; v_call: TRBV27; cdr3_nt: TGTGCCAGCAGTTTATCGGCTATGAACACTGAAGCTTTCTTT; cdr3_aa: CASSLSAMNTEAFF
clone_size: many; j_call: TRBJ1-3; d_call: .; v_call: TRBV20-1; cdr3_nt: TGCAGTGCTAGTATGGAAAGCTCTGGAAACACCATATATTTT; cdr3_aa: CSASMESSGNTIYF
clone_size: many; j_call: TRBJ2-7; d_call: TRBD1; v_call: TRBV27; cdr3_nt: TGTGCCAGCAGTTTATACCCAGGGGGCACCTACGAGCAGTACTTC; cdr3_aa: CASSLYPGGTYEQYF
clone_size: .; j_call: TRBJ2-2; d_call: .; v_call: TRBV10-2; cdr3_nt: TGCGCCAGCACTGAAGGGACTTCTTTTAACACCGGGGAGCTGTTTTTT; cdr3_aa: CASTEGTSFNTGELFF
clone_size: many; j_call: TRBJ2-1; d_call: .; v_call: TRBV7-9; cdr3_nt: TGTGCCAGCAGCTTAGTCCCCACTAGCTATGAGCAGTTCTTC; cdr3_aa: CASSLVPTSYEQFF
clone_size: few; j_call: TRBJ2-2; d_call: TRBD1; v_call: TRBV20-1; cdr3_nt: TGCAGTGCTAGAGGGACAGGCAACACCGGGGAGCTGTTTTTT; cdr3_aa: CSARGTGNTGELFF
clone_size: few; j_call: TRBJ2-3; d_call: .; v_call: TRBV24-1; cdr3_nt: TGTGCCACCAGTGATTTTCCTACAGATACGCAGTATTTT; cdr3_aa: CATSDFPTDTQYF
clone_size: .; j_call: TRBJ2-3; d_call: .; v_call: TRBV28; cdr3_nt: TGTGCCAGCAGTTTATTCGGGAACACAGATACGCAGTATTTT; cdr3_aa: CASSLFGNTDTQYF
clone_size: .; j_call: TRBJ1-2; d_call: .; v_call: TRBV10-2; cdr3_nt: TGCGCCAGTAGGACCACGGTTCTTAACTATGGCTACACCTTC; cdr3_aa: CASRTTVLNYGYTF
clone_size: many; j_call: TRBJ2-7; d_call: .; v_call: TRBV6-1; cdr3_nt: TGTGCCAGCAGTGAATCCGGGACATCGGACTACGAGCAGTACTTC; cdr3_aa: CASSESGTSDYEQYF
clone_size: few; j_call: TRBJ2-7; d_call: .; v_call: TRBV10-3; cdr3_nt: TGTGCCATCAGTCCGAGACAAGACGAGCAGTACTTC; cdr3_aa: CAISPRQDEQYF
clone_size: .; j_call: TRBJ2-7; d_call: TRBD1; v_call: TRBV20-1; cdr3_nt: TGCAGTGTACGCCCATGGACAGGGGCCTACGAGCAGTACTTC; cdr3_aa: CSVRPWTGAYEQYF
clone_size: few; j_call: TRBJ2-7; d_call: .; v_call: TRBV18; cdr3_nt: TGTGCCAGCTCACCGGCAGCCTACGAGCAGTACTTC; cdr3_aa: CASSPAAYEQYF
clone_size: .; j_call: TRBJ2-7; d_call: TRBD1; v_call: TRBV20-1; cdr3_nt: TGCAGTGCTAGAGATTTTTCTGGACAGGGAGTACACGAGCAGTACTTC; cdr3_aa: CSARDFSGQGVHEQYF
clone_size: .; j_call: TRBJ2-1; d_call: .; v_call: TRBV19; cdr3_nt: TGTGCCAGTAGTACGGGCAGGGGATCCTACAATGAGCAGTTCTTC; cdr3_aa: CASSTGRGSYNEQFF
clone_size: many; j_call: TRBJ2-2; d_call: TRBD2; v_call: TRBV11-2; cdr3_nt: TGTGCCAGCAGCCGTGGGACTAGCTCCGGGGAGCTGTTTTTT; cdr3_aa: CASSRGTSSGELFF
clone_size: .; j_call: TRBJ2-5; d_call: .; v_call: TRBV5-5; cdr3_nt: TGTGCCAGCACCTTCAAGGGGAGTCTCGGAGAGACCCAGTACTTC; cdr3_aa: CASTFKGSLGETQYF
clone_size: .; j_call: TRBJ2-1; d_call: TRBD2; v_call: TRBV7-9; cdr3_nt: TGTGCCAGCAGCTTAGACGGGAGGGCCTTTGAGCAGTTCTTC; cdr3_aa: CASSLDGRAFEQFF
clone_size: few; j_call: TRBJ2-7; d_call: .; v_call: TRBV6-1; cdr3_nt: TGTGCCAGCAGTGCGGGGTCGGGGTTCCCCTACGAGCAGTACTTC; cdr3_aa: CASSAGSGFPYEQYF
clone_size: .; j_call: TRBJ1-2; d_call: .; v_call: TRBV3-1; cdr3_nt: TGTGCCAGTTCGGGACTGTATGGCTACACCTTC; cdr3_aa: CASSGLYGYTF
clone_size: .; j_call: TRBJ1-2; d_call: .; v_call: TRBV27; cdr3_nt: TGTGCCACTTCGAAGACAGCGGAGGGGGACTATGGCTACACCTTC; cdr3_aa: CATSKTAEGDYGYTF